Shown below are 13 T cell receptor beta chains from a single sample sequenced in a study of blood T cell repertoires in COVID-19. Repertoires were generated with immunoSEQ multiplex PCR, while TCRdb's copy carries only in-frame clones and drops some. Found here are about 220,000 clones, 84% of them singletons; the top ten hold roughly 2.4%. Input material: peripheral blood. These TCRs come from a woman aged 60-75 years with acute or convalescent COVID-19.

This sequence joins TRBV2 and TRBJ1-5; 7 nucleotides align to TRBD1. The CDR3 sequence is 14 residues long. V was clipped by 7 bases and J by 8 bases; unmatched bases: 11. Germline lookup yields CDR1 SNHLY and CDR2 FYNNEI. CDR3 region: CASTGTELIEPQHF. For the CDR3, the DNA is TGTGCCAGCACCGGGACAGAGTTAATCGAGCCCCAGCATTTT.

On this clone itself: One end of the junction fails to match germline, which may point to a read error. The chain is built from TRBV3-1 (or the pseudogene TRBV3-2) and TRBJ2-3, with D unresolved. The CDR3 consists of 14 residues. Germline V gives CDR1 LGHDT, CDR2 YNNKEL (reference sequence). The CDR3 nucleotides are TGTGCCGGCAGCCAAGCCGTTAACACAGATACGCAGTATTTT. Residues: CAGSQAVNTDTQYF.

The chain is built from TRBV4-2 and TRBJ1-6; 9 bases map to TRBD1. Trimming at V came to 2 bases and at J to 8 bases, leaving 7 bases not matched to a gene. The CDR3 is 16 amino acids. Germline-derived CDR1 and CDR2 are LGHNA and YNFKEQ. This chain's CDR3 is CASSQMGGQGYSPLHF. The CDR3 DNA follows: TGTGCCAGCAGCCAAATGGGGGGACAGGGTTATTCACCCCTCCACTTT.

This clone was detected once. The chain recombines TRBV7-2 with TRBJ2-3; 11 bases are a match to TRBD2. The CDR3 is made up of 15 amino acids. Germline V gene sequence: CDR1 SGHTA, CDR2 FQGNSA. Germline trimming cut 9 bases from V and 6 bases from J; bases unmatched to any gene: 11. The chain's CDR3 is CASKWTSGSEDTQYF. DNA for the CDR3: TGTGCCAGTAAGTGGACTAGCGGGTCGGAGGATACGCAGTATTTT. Full variable domain (rest looked up from reference TRBV7-2 and TRBJ2-3): GAGVSQSPSNKVTEKGKDVELRCDPISGHTALYWYRQSLGQGLEFLIYFQGNSAPDKSGLPSDRFSAERTGGSVSTLTIQRTQQEDSAVYLCASKWTSGSEDTQYFGPGTRLTVL.

The rearrangement joins TRBV10-3 to TRBJ2-7; 9 bases line up with TRBD1. V trimming: 6 bases; J trimming: 5 bases; junction bases outside the gene matches: 8. CDR3 length: 14 residues. Germline loops: CDR1 ENHRY, CDR2 SYGVKD. CDR3 in amino acids: CAIRGLDRGNEQYF. As DNA, the CDR3 is TGTGCCATCAGGGGTTTGGACAGGGGTAACGAGCAGTACTTC.

The chain couples TRBV11-3 to TRBJ1-5; 9 nucleotides align to TRBD1. Trimming cost V 6 bases and J 2 bases; bases outside gene matches: 17. The CDR3 totals 19 residues. Germline assignment: CDR1 SGHNT and CDR2 YENEEA. The CDR3, as DNA: TGTGCCAGCAGTTATCATTGCCGGGACAGGGTCTGGGGCAATCAGCCCCAGCATTTT. Translating gives CASSYHCRDRVWGNQPQHF.

The rearrangement joins TRBV5-4 to TRBJ2-5; 14 bases are a match to TRBD2. Germline CDR1 reads SGHNT; CDR2 reads YYREEE (reference sequence). The CDR3 is 17 amino acids. J was trimmed by 2 bases and V by 4 bases; bases with no gene match: 7. CDR3 loop: CASSKRTSGGNQETQYF. CDR3 sequence (DNA): TGTGCCAGCAGCAAAAGGACTAGCGGGGGGAATCAAGAGACCCAGTACTTC.

The chain employs TRBV6-5 and TRBJ1-2; TRBD1 is a possible D gene (5 bases). Per germline, CDR1 MNHEY and CDR2 SVGAGI. V was pared by 6 bases and J by 1 base, with 9 bases between. The CDR3 extends over 13 amino acids. Written as DNA, the CDR3 is TGTGCCAGCAGAATCAGGGTTAACTATGGCTACACCTTC. Protein sequence: CASRIRVNYGYTF.

This clone came up once. The genes are TRBV28 and TRBJ1-1, with D possibly TRBD1 on 5 matching bases. Trimming stripped 3 bases from V and 6 bases from J, with 11 bases between. In germline, CDR1 is MDHEN, CDR2 SYDVKM. This CDR3 comprises 13 residues. The CDR3 bases are TGTGCCAGCAGTTTGTGGGGGAGGGCTGAAGCTTTCTTT. This translates into CASSLWGRAEAFF.

This clone occurred once. The V call is TRBV16, the J call TRBJ1-5, with D perhaps matching TRBD1 (6 bases). The CDR3 length is 19 residues. The germline V gene encodes CDR1 KGHSY and CDR2 FQNENV. Trimming shortened V by 1 base and J by 0 bases, and 19 bases separated the two germline ends. The DNA of the CDR3 is TGTGCCAGCAGCCAATTGAGGGCAGGGGACTACTTTAGCAATCAGCCCCAGCATTTT. Its protein is CASSQLRAGDYFSNQPQHF.

V usage is TRBV3-1 (or the pseudogene TRBV3-2) and J usage is TRBJ1-2; TRBD1 aligns across 7 bases. Germline V gene sequence: CDR1 LGHDT, CDR2 YNNKEL (reference sequence). This CDR3 has 15 amino acids. V shed 4 bases, J shed 2 bases, and the junction held 7 bases outside the gene matches. The CDR3 DNA reads TGTGCCAGCAGCCCCAGGGACAGCCGAAACTATGGCTACACCTTC. It is translated as CASSPRDSRNYGYTF.

This clone was detected once. J is TRBJ2-5 and V is TRBV24-1, with 10 bases lining up with TRBD1. Germline loops: CDR1 KGHDR, CDR2 SFDVKD. CDR3 length: 15 amino acids. J was trimmed by 4 bases and V by 4 bases; bases with no gene match: 5. The CDR3 nucleotides read TGTGCCACCAGTGAGTCCGGGACAGGGGTAGAGACCCAGTACTTC. Translation: CATSESGTGVETQYF.

CDR3 sequence: CASSPQDSHTEAFF. The DNA of the CDR3 is TGTGCCAGCTCACCTCAGGATTCTCACACTGAAGCTTTCTTT. The chain has TRBV18 and TRBJ1-1; D is uncertain. The CDR3 length is 14 residues. The V end was cut by 3 bases, the J end by 3 bases, with 11 bases between. CDR1 and CDR2 (germline): KGHSH, LQKENI.